The text below deals with one TCR beta chain. PCR employed 60 Vbeta and 13 Jbeta primers. The repertoire was sequenced with immunoSEQ multiplex PCR; TCRdb's copy has only in-frame clones and lacks some. The sample records about 100,000 clones, around 75% being singletons. These data belong to a study of cytomegalovirus exposure and HLA in healthy donors. The receptor's source is a woman aged 18 to 35 in good health and CMV-seropositive. The sequencing sample was made of PBMCs.

The CDR3, as DNA: TGTGCCAGCAGCCAACCACCTGGGCAGGGGGCAACTGAAGCTTTCTTT. This gives the protein CASSQPPGQGATEAFF. This rearrangement joins TRBV4-2 to TRBJ1-1, with 8 nucleotides matching TRBD1. V trimming: 2 bases; J trimming: 5 bases; junction bases outside the gene matches: 10. The CDR3 length is 16 residues. Looked up from germline, CDR1 is LGHNA and CDR2 is YNFKEQ.